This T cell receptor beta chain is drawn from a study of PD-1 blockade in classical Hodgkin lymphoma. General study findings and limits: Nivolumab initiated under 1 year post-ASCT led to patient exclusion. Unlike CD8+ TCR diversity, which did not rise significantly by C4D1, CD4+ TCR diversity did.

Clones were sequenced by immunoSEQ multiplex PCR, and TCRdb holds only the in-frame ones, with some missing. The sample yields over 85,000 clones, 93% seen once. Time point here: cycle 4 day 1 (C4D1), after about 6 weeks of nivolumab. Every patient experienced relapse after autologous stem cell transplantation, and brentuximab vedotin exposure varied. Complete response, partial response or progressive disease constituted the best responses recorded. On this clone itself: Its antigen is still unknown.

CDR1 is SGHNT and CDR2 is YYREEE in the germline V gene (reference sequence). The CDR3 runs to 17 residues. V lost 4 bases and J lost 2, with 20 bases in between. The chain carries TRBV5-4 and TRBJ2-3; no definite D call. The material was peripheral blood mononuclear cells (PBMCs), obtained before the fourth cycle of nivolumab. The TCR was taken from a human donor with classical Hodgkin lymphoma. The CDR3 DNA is TGTGCCAGCAGCCCCGGGTTAGACACTCGTTCCACAGATACGCAGTATTTT. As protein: CASSPGLDTRSTDTQYF.